The clone carrying this TCR beta chain was picked up a small number of times. The antigen is undetermined. These data originate in a study of CD8+CD57+ T cells in acquired aplastic anemia. Across the whole study: Sorted CD4+ and CD8+ cells gave a mean 3.2 ug DNA, range roughly 0.19 to 30 ug.

J was trimmed by 5 bases and V by 0 bases; bases with no gene match: 6. The CDR3 consists of 15 residues. Looked up from germline, CDR1 is SGDLS and CDR2 is YYNGEE. General study results and limits: Patients did not significantly differ from controls in CD8+ Simpson's diversity. Sharing between patients and controls was observed for twenty-nine CD8+ CDR3 sequences.

Profiling that covered TCR beta VDJ and CDR3 relied on genomic DNA as its template. TCRdb itself ran the reads through MiXCR, one entry per CDR3 protein. Here the sample spans hundreds of thousands of distinct CDR3 sequences, 56% being singletons. The rearrangement links TRBV9 to TRBJ2-7, with TRBD2 identical over 9 bases. Sequencing was done on a sample of sorted CD4+, CD8+, or CD8+CD57+ T cells (not recorded which) from PBMCs. The sequence was obtained from a human donor with severe aplastic anemia or a healthy control (not recorded which). The CDR3 nucleotides are TGTGCCAGCAGCGTAGGGGCTAGCGGGGCCCACGAGCAGTACTTC. Translation gives CASSVGASGAHEQYF.